One and the same sample provided the 5 T cell receptor beta chains below, sequenced in a study of OX40 agonist ivuxolimab in advanced cancers. The repertoire was sequenced with immunoSEQ multiplex PCR; TCRdb's copy has only in-frame clones and lacks some. The data show 25,000 or so clones, roughly 66% seen once. The specimen was CD4+ or CD8+ T cells sorted from blood, collected in a trial of the OX40 agonist ivuxolimab. Receptor source: an adult with an advanced solid tumor such as melanoma, head and neck, liver or kidney cancer.

By share of the sample, this clone is large. V and J are TRBV7-2 and TRBJ1-2, with a possible D match to TRBD1 (5 bases). Trimming stripped 5 bases from V and 0 bases from J, with 13 bases between. CDR3 length equals 15 residues. From germline, CDR1 is SGHTA and CDR2 FQGNSA. In DNA form, the CDR3 reads TGTGCCAGCAGCCCCTGGGGGGGGACTAACTATGGCTACACCTTC. This codes for CASSPWGGTNYGYTF.

The genes are TRBV4-3 and TRBJ2-2; perhaps TRBD1 as D (6 bases). CDR1 LGHNA and CDR2 YSLEER come from the germline V gene. Trimming removed 5 bases at V and 6 bases at J, with 16 bases between. The CDR3 loop spans 15 amino acids. Written as DNA, the CDR3 is TGCGCCAGCAGCTTCGGGACACATCCACCCGGGGAGCTGTTTTTT. Translating it yields CASSFGTHPPGELFF.

The chain is built from TRBV19 and TRBJ1-1; perhaps TRBD1 as D (5 bases). This CDR3 is built from 13 residues. V was shortened by 5 bases and J by 2 bases, with 9 bases between the two germline ends. Germline CDR1 LNHDA, CDR2 SQIVND (reference sequence). This CDR3 reads CASSYQGNTEAFF. CDR3 in DNA: TGTGCCAGTAGTTATCAGGGAAACACTGAAGCTTTCTTT.

This chain uses TRBV2 with TRBJ2-7, with D unclear. The germline V gene has CDR1 SNHLY and CDR2 FYNNEI. V gave up 4 bases and J gave up 3 bases, with 13 bases separating them. This CDR3 region has 14 residues. The CDR3 nucleotides read TGTGCCAGCAGTGCCGGCCAGAGTCTCTACGAGCAGTACTTC. This translates into CASSAGQSLYEQYF.

This rearrangement joins TRBV9 to TRBJ1-6, with D unresolved. Germline CDR1 is SGDLS and CDR2 is YYNGEE. V was clipped by 1 base and J by 6 bases, with 11 bases between them. The length of the CDR3 is 15 residues. CDR3: CASSVFGEPNSPLHF. CDR3 sequence (DNA): TGTGCCAGCAGCGTATTTGGGGAACCTAATTCACCCCTCCACTTT.